These 24 T cell receptor beta chains came from one sample sequenced in a study of cytomegalovirus exposure and HLA in healthy donors. A multiplex PCR was run with 60 Vbeta primers and 13 Jbeta primers. Measured with immunoSEQ multiplex PCR; TCRdb has only the in-frame clones, and not every one. Of approximately 80,000 clones in the sample, 72% were seen once. Sequencing input: PBMCs. These receptors were obtained from a middle-aged woman in good health and CMV-seropositive.

J is TRBJ1-2 and V is TRBV19, with D uncertain. The V gene lost 8 bases and the J gene lost 1 base, with 20 bases spanning the gap. This CDR3 has 16 amino acids. From germline, CDR1 is LNHDA and CDR2 SQIVND (reference sequence). The DNA of the CDR3 is TGTGCCAGTGTCTCACCTTTTGGCGGGATTAACTATGGCTACACCTTC. This translates into CASVSPFGGINYGYTF.

Here the CDR3 reads CASSPQGSQETQYF. The DNA for the CDR3 is TGTGCCAGCAGCCCACAGGGGAGCCAAGAGACCCAGTACTTC. The rearrangement uses TRBV5-4 and TRBJ2-5, with TRBD1 matching over 7 bases. V lost 4 bases and J lost 1; bases outside the gene matches: 4. Germline-derived CDR1 and CDR2 are SGHNT and YYREEE (reference sequence). CDR3 length equals 14 residues.

V usage is TRBV11-2 and J usage is TRBJ1-4, with D tentatively TRBD1 (6 bases). CDR3 length equals 16 residues. Germline V gene sequence: CDR1 SGHAT, CDR2 FQNNGV. The ends were cut back, 0 bases at V and 8 bases at J, with 16 bases in the middle. The CDR3, as DNA: TGTGCCAGCAGCTTAGATATAGCAGGGGCGCGGGAAAAACTGTTTTTT. Protein: CASSLDIAGAREKLFF.

This chain links TRBV10-3 with TRBJ1-5; the match to TRBD1 covers 7 bases. Germline V gene lookup returns CDR1 ENHRY and CDR2 SYGVKD. CDR3 length: 13 amino acids. J lost 6 bases, V lost 6 bases, and 5 bases had no gene match. The CDR3 region has the DNA TGTGCCATCAGCGACAGGGCGGGTCAGCCCCAGCATTTT. Translated, it gives CAISDRAGQPQHF.

In its sample, this clone is medium-sized (0.01 to 0.1%). The CDR3 protein is CASSSLGGDEKLFF. The CDR3 DNA reads as TGCGCCAGCAGCTCCCTCGGCGGGGATGAAAAACTGTTTTTT. The rearrangement uses TRBV5-1 and TRBJ1-4, with D uncertain. Germline V gene sequence: CDR1 SGHRS, CDR2 YFSETQ. V was shortened by 3 bases and J by 6 bases, with 12 bases between the two germline ends. CDR3 size: 14 residues.

CDR3 sequence reads: CAWSVYVAEAFF. The DNA of the CDR3 is TGTGCCTGGAGTGTATACGTAGCTGAAGCTTTCTTT. V usage is TRBV30 and J usage is TRBJ1-1, with D hard to call. Trimming left V 0 bases short and J 6 bases short, with 8 bases between. The V gene's germline CDR1 is GTSNPN and CDR2 SVGIG (reference sequence). The CDR3 extends over 12 amino acids. Together with reference TRBV30 and TRBJ1-1, the CDR3 gives the full variable domain: SQTIHQWPATLVQPVGSPLSLECTVEGTSNPNLYWYRQAAGRGLQLLFYSVGIGQISSEVPQNLSASRPQDRQFILSSKKLLLSDSGFYLCAWSVYVAEAFFGQGTRLTVV.

V and J are TRBV4-1 and TRBJ1-2; no clear D gene. Germline V gene sequence: CDR1 MGHRA, CDR2 YSYEKL. Trimming cost V 0 bases and J 3 bases, with 8 bases left between them. The CDR3 loop spans 14 amino acids. The CDR3 spells CASSQEGEYYGYTF. The CDR3 DNA reads TGCGCCAGCAGCCAAGAGGGAGAATACTATGGCTACACCTTC.

The rearrangement joins TRBV5-1 to TRBJ1-2, with 10 bases that match TRBD1. V was pared by 2 bases and J by 4 bases, with 14 bases of the junction left unmatched. The CDR3 loop spans 18 amino acids. Germline V gives CDR1 SGHRS, CDR2 YFSETQ. CDR3 bases: TGCGCCAGCAGCTTAATTCCCACAGCCGGGACAGGGGTCTATGGCTACACCTTC. It encodes CASSLIPTAGTGVYGYTF.

This clone was observed a few times. The V gene is TRBV28, the J gene TRBJ1-2; the D gene is possibly TRBD1 (6 bases). The germline gives CDR1 MDHEN, CDR2 SYDVKM. This CDR3 region has 11 residues. The germline V and J ends were trimmed by 6 bases and 9 bases, with 11 bases remaining between them. CDR3 bases: TGTGCCAGCAGCATACAGGGCAGCTACACCTTC. The encoded protein is CASSIQGSYTF.

The CDR3 reads CASSYSGTDHNEQFF. As DNA, the CDR3 is TGTGCCAGCAGCTACTCCGGGACAGACCACAATGAGCAGTTCTTC. The chain has TRBV7-2 and TRBJ2-1; 7 positions match TRBD1. The CDR3 runs to 15 residues. The V and J ends lost 4 bases and 5 bases, in that order; junction bases with no gene match: 8. Germline values: CDR1 SGHTA, CDR2 FQGNSA. Based on the CDR3 plus reference TRBV7-2 and TRBJ2-1, the full variable domain is GAGVSQSPSNKVTEKGKDVELRCDPISGHTALYWYRQSLGQGLEFLIYFQGNSAPDKSGLPSDRFSAERTGGSVSTLTIQRTQQEDSAVYLCASSYSGTDHNEQFFGPGTRLTVL.

The chain uses TRBV2 and TRBJ2-3; D ambiguous. V lost 5 bases, J lost 4 bases, and 10 bases lay in between. CDR3 length: 13 residues. CDR1 is SNHLY, CDR2 FYNNEI, per germline. The CDR3, as DNA: TGTGCCAGCAGTCTTCAGGTCCCAGATACGCAGTATTTT. This translates into CASSLQVPDTQYF.

The V gene is TRBV30, the J gene TRBJ2-1, with 9 bases fitting TRBD2. After removal of 7 bases from V and 9 bases from J, the junction contained 13 bases not matched to a gene. Germline V gives CDR1 GTSNPN, CDR2 SVGIG (reference sequence). The CDR3 sequence is 14 residues long. The DNA for the CDR3 is TGTGCCTTGCGGGGGGGGAGTCCCCTACGTGAGCAGTTCTTC. This sequence encodes CALRGGSPLREQFF.

The chain carries TRBV6-5 and TRBJ2-1; 9 bases line up with TRBD2. The ends lost 0 bases at V and 4 bases at J; junction bases unmatched: 4. Germline V lookup: CDR1 MNHEY, CDR2 SVGAGI. The CDR3 covers 16 residues. DNA for the CDR3: TGTGCCAGCAGTTACTCGCCTAGCGGGACATACAATGAGCAGTTCTTC. This translates into CASSYSPSGTYNEQFF.

This sequence joins TRBV5-4 and TRBJ2-1; a possible D gene is TRBD2 (7 bases). The CDR3 contains 16 residues. The germline V and J ends were trimmed by 8 bases and 7 bases, with 25 bases remaining between them. Germline V gives CDR1 SGHNT, CDR2 YYREEE (reference sequence). This CDR3 is CASRLGGGPLVNEQFF. The CDR3 nucleotides read TGTGCCAGTAGACTAGGGGGAGGGCCCTTAGTGAATGAGCAGTTCTTC.

The genes are TRBV7-2 and TRBJ2-2; no reliable D call. V was shortened by 3 bases and J by 4 bases, with 3 bases between the two germline ends. Germline loops: CDR1 SGHTA, CDR2 FQGNSA. The CDR3 is 12 amino acids. CDR3 DNA: TGTGCCAGCAGCTTTCGCACCGGGGAGCTGTTTTTT. Residues: CASSFRTGELFF.

In DNA form, the CDR3 reads TGTGCCAGCAGAGGACTAGCGGGATTTACGCAGTATTTT. Its translation: CASRGLAGFTQYF. The chain uses TRBV5-6 and TRBJ2-3; 12 bases are a match to TRBD2. CDR3 length equals 13 residues. Trimming removed 5 bases from V and 8 bases from J; junction bases left unmatched: 3. The germline V gene has CDR1 SGHDT and CDR2 YYEEEE.

CDR3 DNA sequence: TGTGCCAGCAGCCTCGGACAGGGTTCTAACTATGGCTACACCTTC. This codes for CASSLGQGSNYGYTF. This chain links TRBV7-9 with TRBJ1-2, with 8 bases aligning to TRBD1. The ends lost 5 bases at V and 0 bases at J; junction bases unmatched: 5. The germline V gene encodes CDR1 SEHNR and CDR2 FQNEAQ (reference sequence). This CDR3 is 15 amino acids long.

V and J are TRBV29-1 and TRBJ2-2; no clear D. Trimming removed 5 bases at V and 0 bases at J, with 13 bases between. CDR1 is SQVTM and CDR2 is ANQGSEA in the germline V gene. The length of the CDR3 is 15 residues. The CDR3 is CSVREESTNTGELFF. As DNA, the CDR3 is TGCAGCGTTCGAGAGGAGTCAACGAACACCGGGGAGCTGTTTTTT.

The V gene is TRBV11-2, the J gene TRBJ2-1; D might be TRBD2 (6 bases). Deletions cut 5 bases from V and 7 bases from J, with 12 bases between. Germline loops: CDR1 SGHAT, CDR2 FQNNGV. The CDR3 has 13 residues. The CDR3, as DNA: TGTGCCAGCAGCAGAGGGACTGGGAATGAGCAGTTCTTC. Protein product: CASSRGTGNEQFF. Full variable domain (outside the CDR3, taken from reference TRBV11-2 and TRBJ2-1): EAGVAQSPRYKIIEKRQSVAFWCNPISGHATLYWYQQILGQGPKLLIQFQNNGVVDDSQLPKDRFSAERLKGVDSTLKIQPAKLEDSAVYLCASSRGTGNEQFFGPGTRLTVL.

J is TRBJ2-3 and V is TRBV30, with D unclear. Trimming took 2 bases from V and 1 from J, leaving 7 bases between them. CDR3 length equals 13 residues. Germline V gene data show CDR1 as GTSNPN and CDR2 as SVGIG (reference sequence). CDR3 bases: TGTGCCTGGAGTCATAGAGGCACAGATACGCAGTATTTT. The encoded protein is CAWSHRGTDTQYF.

The genes are TRBV6-1 and TRBJ2-7; 9 positions agree with TRBD1. V trimming: 8 bases; J trimming: 2 bases; junction bases outside the gene matches: 4. The length of the CDR3 is 13 residues. The germline CDR1 and CDR2 sequences are MNHNS and SASEGT. The CDR3 region is CASSGQGTYEQYF. For the CDR3, the DNA is TGTGCCAGCTCGGGACAGGGTACCTACGAGCAGTACTTC.

This chain connects TRBV2 to TRBJ1-2, with TRBD1 matching over 9 bases. V trimming: 5 bases; J trimming: 4 bases; junction bases outside the gene matches: 5. Germline assignment: CDR1 SNHLY and CDR2 FYNNEI. The CDR3 runs to 14 residues. CDR3 amino acids: CASSSRDRVYGYTF. The CDR3 DNA reads as TGTGCCAGCAGTTCTCGGGACAGGGTCTATGGCTACACCTTC.

The rearrangement joins TRBV7-9 to TRBJ1-1; tentative D call: TRBD1 (5 bases). This CDR3 contains 17 residues. V lost 1 base and J lost 1, with 16 bases in between. The germline V gene encodes CDR1 SEHNR and CDR2 FQNEAQ (reference sequence). CDR3 bases: TGTGCCAGCAGCTTAGGTCAGGGTGGAGTGGGGAACACTGAAGCTTTCTTT. Protein sequence: CASSLGQGGVGNTEAFF. The whole variable domain, filled in from reference TRBV7-9 and TRBJ1-1, reads DTGVSQNPRHKITKRGQNVTFRCDPISEHNRLYWYRQTLGQGPEFLTYFQNEAQLEKSRLLSDRFSAERPKGSFSTLEIQRTEQGDSAMYLCASSLGQGGVGNTEAFFGQGTRLTVV.

The chain couples TRBV7-9 to TRBJ2-2, with D possibly being TRBD1 (6 bases). This CDR3 has 15 residues. CDR1 and CDR2 (germline): SEHNR, FQNEAQ (reference sequence). V lost 5 bases to trimming and J lost 5 bases, with 15 bases between them. CDR3 nucleotides: TGTGCCAGCAGCAACAGGGTAGATCTTACCGGGGAGCTGTTTTTT. It encodes CASSNRVDLTGELFF.